This is a list of T cell receptor beta chains from one sample in a study of cytomegalovirus exposure and HLA in healthy donors. The method was immunoSEQ multiplex PCR; TCRdb's version includes in-frame clones alone and lacks a portion of them. The table includes 200,000 or so clones, roughly 84% detected once. Input material: PBMCs. The receptor set was obtained from a boy aged 5 to 17 in good health and CMV-seronegative. Each CDR3 is given with its conserved first and last residue. A D gene is named only where the DNA matches it firmly. Size is omitted from some rows. Given values are once, few, many or a class for expanded clones.

D: NA; V: TRBV30; J: TRBJ1-4; size: NA; CDR3: CAWSVLGRAATNEKLFF; DNA: TGTGCCTGGAGTGTACTGGGCAGGGCTGCAACTAATGAAAAACTGTTTTTT
D: TRBD1; V: TRBV5-4; J: TRBJ2-1; size: NA; CDR3: CASSAGTALNEQFF; DNA: TGTGCCAGCAGTGCCGGGACAGCCCTCAATGAGCAGTTCTTC
D: NA; V: TRBV7-9; J: TRBJ2-1; size: NA; CDR3: CASSLGRGEGRGEQFF; DNA: TGTGCCAGCAGCTTAGGGAGGGGGGAGGGCCGGGGTGAGCAGTTCTTC
D: TRBD1; V: TRBV29-1; J: TRBJ1-1; size: NA; CDR3: CSALTGKDTEAFF; DNA: TGCAGCGCCCTGACAGGGAAGGACACTGAAGCTTTCTTT
D: TRBD1; V: TRBV6-5; J: TRBJ1-6; size: NA; CDR3: CASRRTGGYNSPLHF; DNA: TGTGCCAGCAGACGGACAGGGGGCTATAATTCACCCCTCCACTTT
D: NA; V: TRBV7-6; J: TRBJ2-5; size: few; CDR3: CASSLQGGLFQETQYF; DNA: TGTGCCAGCAGCCTCCAGGGGGGTTTGTTCCAAGAGACCCAGTACTTC
D: NA; V: TRBV27; J: TRBJ1-1; size: NA; CDR3: CASSYRSNTEAFF; DNA: TGTGCCAGCAGTTACAGATCGAACACTGAAGCTTTCTTT
D: TRBD1; V: TRBV6-1; J: TRBJ2-7; size: NA; CDR3: CASSSGQGPPYEQYF; DNA: TGTGCCAGCAGTTCGGGACAGGGACCACCCTACGAGCAGTACTTC
D: NA; V: TRBV2; J: TRBJ2-7; size: once; CDR3: CASSEARSYEQYF; DNA: TGTGCCAGCAGTGAGGCACGTTCCTACGAGCAGTACTTC
D: NA; V: TRBV11-2; J: TRBJ2-3; size: NA; CDR3: CASSLGTSTDTQYF; DNA: TGTGCCAGCAGCTTAGGGACTAGCACAGATACGCAGTATTTT